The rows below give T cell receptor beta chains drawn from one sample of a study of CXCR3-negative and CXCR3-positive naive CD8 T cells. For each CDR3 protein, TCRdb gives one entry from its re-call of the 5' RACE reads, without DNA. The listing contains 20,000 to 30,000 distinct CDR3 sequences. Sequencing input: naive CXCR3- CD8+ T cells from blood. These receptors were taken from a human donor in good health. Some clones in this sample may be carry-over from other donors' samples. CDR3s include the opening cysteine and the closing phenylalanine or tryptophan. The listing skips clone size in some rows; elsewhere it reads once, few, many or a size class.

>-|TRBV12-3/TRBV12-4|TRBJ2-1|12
CASSSIYNEQFF
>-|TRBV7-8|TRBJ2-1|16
CASSLPSGGLYNEQFF
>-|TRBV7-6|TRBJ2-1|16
CASSPRTSGGLNEQFF
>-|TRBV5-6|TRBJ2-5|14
CASSPPGPSRTQYF
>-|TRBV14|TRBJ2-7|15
CASSQEWGQPYEQYF
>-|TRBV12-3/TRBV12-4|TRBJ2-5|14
CASSHGTGEETQYF
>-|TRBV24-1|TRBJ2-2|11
CATSVLGELFF
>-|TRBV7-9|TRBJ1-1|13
CASRTGGGTEAFF
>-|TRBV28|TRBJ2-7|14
CASRGVRDGYEQYF
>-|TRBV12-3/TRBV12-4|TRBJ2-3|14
CASSTKRVTDTQYF
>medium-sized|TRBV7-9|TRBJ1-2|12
CASSLGPYGYTF
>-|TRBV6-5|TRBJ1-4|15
CASSPRGPTNEKLFF
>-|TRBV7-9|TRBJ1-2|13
CASSPGPNYGYTF
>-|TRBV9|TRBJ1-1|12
CASSRDRTEAFF
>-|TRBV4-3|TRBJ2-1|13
CASSRAGYNEQFF
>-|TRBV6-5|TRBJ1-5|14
CASSSLDGNQPQHF
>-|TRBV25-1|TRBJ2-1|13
CASSDSGFGREFF
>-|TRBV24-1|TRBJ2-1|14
CATSDTGEDNEQFF
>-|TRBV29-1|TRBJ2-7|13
CSVEEGNSYEQYF
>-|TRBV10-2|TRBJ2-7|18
CASSDFGGLGGDSYEQYF
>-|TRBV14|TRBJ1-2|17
CASSPTGWGRDDYGYTF
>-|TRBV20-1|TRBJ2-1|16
CSAPLSSGGAFNEQFF
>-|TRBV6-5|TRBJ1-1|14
CASSKTGALTEAFF
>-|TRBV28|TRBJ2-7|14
CASRSGTTTYEQYF
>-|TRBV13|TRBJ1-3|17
CASSTYSEPSSGNTIYF
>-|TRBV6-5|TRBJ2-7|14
CASSYGAGEDEQYF
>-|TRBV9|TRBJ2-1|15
CASSGRDSPYNEQFF
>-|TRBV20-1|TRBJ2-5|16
CSARGLAGGFHETQYF
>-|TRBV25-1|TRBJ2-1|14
CASSGLAGGGEQFF
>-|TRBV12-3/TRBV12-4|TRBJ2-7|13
CASSSPGAREQYF
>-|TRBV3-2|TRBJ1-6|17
CASSQDDPSKRLSPLHF
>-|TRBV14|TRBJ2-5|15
CASSQGQWFQETQYF
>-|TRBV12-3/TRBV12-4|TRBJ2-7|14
CASSLRDGSYEQYF
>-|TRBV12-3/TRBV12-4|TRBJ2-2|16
CASSPGTSGRIWELFF
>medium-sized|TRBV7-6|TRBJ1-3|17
CASSLGMGQSSGNTIYF
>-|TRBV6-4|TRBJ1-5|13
CASSDTGQGPQHF
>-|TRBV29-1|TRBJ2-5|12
CSVVRQQETQYF
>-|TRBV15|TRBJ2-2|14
CATSSDREWRELFF
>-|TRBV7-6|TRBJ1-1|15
CASSLGTGLNTEAFF
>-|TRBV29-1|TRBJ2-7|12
CSVGSGGDEQYF
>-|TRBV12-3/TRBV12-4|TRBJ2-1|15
CASSASGSLFEEQFF
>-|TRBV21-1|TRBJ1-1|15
CASSKVGQGYTEAFF